A selection of T cell receptor beta chains follows, all from one sample in a study of blood T cell repertoires in COVID-19. Method: immunoSEQ multiplex PCR; TCRdb's copy keeps in-frame clones and lacks some. The sample carries 120,000 to 150,000 clones, more than 75% recorded once. Sequencing used peripheral blood. The receptors were sampled from a man at least 80 years old with acute or convalescent COVID-19. The CDR3 runs from the conserved cysteine through the conserved F or W. Each record gives: J gene, clone size, V gene, D gene, CDR3 DNA, CDR3 protein. A D gene is named only where the DNA matches it firmly. Some rows have no size entry. The others give once, few or many, or a class for an expanded clone.

>TRBJ2-1|-|TRBV18|-
TGTGCCAGCTCACCACCCGCGGATTCTGGGGAGCAGTTCTTC
CASSPPADSGEQFF
>TRBJ2-2|many|TRBV10-3|TRBD2
TGTGCCATCAGTGAATATCGAGCGGGGGGTTCGAACACCGGGGAGCTGTTTTTT
CAISEYRAGGSNTGELFF
>TRBJ1-4|once|TRBV30|-
TGTGCCTGGAGTGTAAGAGGAGGGAGGGATGAAAAACTGTTTTTT
CAWSVRGGRDEKLFF
>TRBJ1-2|-|TRBV14|TRBD1
TGTGCCAGCAGCCAAGCGGGACAGGGCCCTTTGGGCTACACCTTC
CASSQAGQGPLGYTF
>TRBJ2-2|-|TRBV2|TRBD1
TGTGCCAGCAGGGCCCCGGGACAGGGGGGCACCGGGGAGCTGTTTTTT
CASRAPGQGGTGELFF
>TRBJ1-2|once|TRBV28|TRBD1
TGTGCCAGCAGTCTAACCGGGACAGGGAAAAGTAGGTCCCTACCCCAGAACTATGGCTACACCTTC
CASSLTGTGKSRSLPQNYGYTF
>TRBJ1-4|few|TRBV18|-
TGTGCCAGCTCACCCCAGGAAAACGATGAAAAACTGTTTTTT
CASSPQENDEKLFF
>TRBJ2-7|-|TRBV19|-
TGTGCCAGTAGTATTCGCAGGGAACACGAGCAGTACTTC
CASSIRREHEQYF
>TRBJ2-2|-|TRBV4-1|-
TGCGCCAGCAGCCAAGGGTACGGGGTCACCGGGGAGCTGTTTTTT
CASSQGYGVTGELFF
>TRBJ2-1|-|TRBV9|TRBD2
TGTGCCAGCACCGTGGGGTTAGCGGGGGGTCTGAATGAGCAGTTCTTC
CASTVGLAGGLNEQFF
>TRBJ2-2|-|TRBV7-7|TRBD1
TGTGCCAGCAGCAAAGACAGGGGACCAACCGGGGAGCTGTTTTTT
CASSKDRGPTGELFF
>TRBJ1-2|-|TRBV24-1|TRBD1
TGTGCCACCAGTGATTGGGACAGGGGCAATAACTATGGCTACACCTTC
CATSDWDRGNNYGYTF
>TRBJ1-3|-|TRBV30|TRBD1
TGTGCCTGGAGTCCCCGGACAGGGCTCCCTGGAAACACCATATATTTT
CAWSPRTGLPGNTIYF
>TRBJ1-1|-|TRBV2|TRBD1
TGTGCCAGCAGTGAGTCAGGGGGCACTGAAGCTTTCTTT
CASSESGGTEAFF
>TRBJ1-4|-|TRBV20-1|-
TGCAGTGCTAGTCGGAGGGGCGCAACTAATGAAAAACTGTTTTTT
CSASRRGATNEKLFF
>TRBJ2-1|-|TRBV7-9|-
TGTGCCAGCAGCTTACTCGGGACCTACAATGAGCAGTTCTTC
CASSLLGTYNEQFF
>TRBJ1-2|-|TRBV7-6|-
TGTGCCAGCAGCTTATCATACTCAAACTATGGCTACACCTTC
CASSLSYSNYGYTF
>TRBJ1-2|-|TRBV28|TRBD1
TGTGCCAGCATCAATCAACTCTCAGGGGGCCGTGGCTACACCTTC
CASINQLSGGRGYTF
>TRBJ1-4|-|TRBV4-1|TRBD1
TGCGCCAGCAGCCCCCGGGACAGGGGGCTTGAAAAACTGTTTTTT
CASSPRDRGLEKLFF
>TRBJ2-7|-|TRBV5-6|-
TGTGCCAGCAGCCCAGATCGGAGCGAGCAGTACTTC
CASSPDRSEQYF
>TRBJ1-5|-|TRBV19|-
TGTGCCAGTAGTAAAACAGACTATAGCAATCAGCCCCAGCATTTT
CASSKTDYSNQPQHF
>TRBJ2-3|-|TRBV14|TRBD1
TGTGCCAGCAGCCTTAGGCCGGGACAGGGAACAGATACGCAGTATTTT
CASSLRPGQGTDTQYF